These 23 T cell receptor beta chains came from one sample sequenced in a study of shared clonotypes between healthy human individuals (dated by TCRdb to 2020 to 2022). CD8 naive samples were CD45RO-negative cells positively selected for CCR7, giving a CD45RA+CCR7+ population that excluded TemRA cells. Library creation used the immunoSEQ multiplex PCR assay. The immuneACCESS repertoire file appears here via TCRdb, limited to in-frame rearrangements. These files lack a portion of the clones; in checked studies, under half of the deficit traces to unresolved V genes, and the cause of the others is not known. This sample comprises about 590,000 clones, 95% of them detected only once. The ten largest make up about 0.11% of the sample. Sequenced sample: naive CD8+ T cells sorted from blood. In the paper's terms, the cell subset or site label means: CD45RA+CCR7+. The receptors derive from a woman in her 30s in good health.

V usage is TRBV10-2 and J usage is TRBJ2-7; a possible D gene is TRBD2 (6 bases). V lost 6 bases and J 4 bases, leaving 10 bases between the germline ends. The CDR3 sequence is 12 residues long. Germline CDR1 is WSHSY and CDR2 is SAAADI. The CDR3 region is CASRDYLYEQYF. DNA of the CDR3: TGCGCCAGCAGGGACTACCTTTACGAGCAGTACTTC.

The J gene is TRBJ1-5, the V gene TRBV27; tentative D call: TRBD1 (5 bases). The V and J ends lost 3 bases and 3 bases respectively, with 12 bases between them. Per the germline V gene, CDR1 is MNHEY and CDR2 is SMNVEV (reference sequence). This CDR3 is built from 15 residues. CDR3 nucleotide sequence: TGTGCCAGCAGTTTGCAGGGTGGGCCCAATCAGCCCCAGCATTTT. Its translation is CASSLQGGPNQPQHF.

The chain joins TRBV27 to TRBJ2-2; TRBD2 is a possible D gene (7 bases). Between the trimmed V and J ends, which lost 7 bases and 8 bases, there was a span of 14 bases. Per the germline V gene, CDR1 is MNHEY and CDR2 is SMNVEV (reference sequence). The CDR3 length is 13 residues. The CDR3 sequence is CASNLGGRGELFF. The CDR3, as DNA: TGTGCCAGCAACTTGGGGGGGCGGGGGGAGCTGTTTTTT.

The CDR3 loop reads CASSLSRTGANVLTF. CDR3 DNA sequence: TGTGCCAGCAGTTTATCGAGAACTGGGGCCAACGTCCTGACTTTC. This chain uses TRBV27 with TRBJ2-6; D not certain. This CDR3 contains 15 residues. Trimming left V 0 bases short and J 2 bases short, with 5 bases between. CDR1 and CDR2 from the germline V gene are MNHEY and SMNVEV (reference sequence).

The chain couples TRBV27 to TRBJ1-4; weak D call: TRBD1 (5 bases). The CDR3 has 14 residues. Germline loops: CDR1 MNHEY, CDR2 SMNVEV (reference sequence). V shed 8 bases and J shed 2 bases, with 12 bases lying between them. CDR3 loop: CASGYYRTNEKLFF. The CDR3 DNA reads TGTGCCAGCGGCTATTACAGGACTAATGAAAAACTGTTTTTT. The variable domain in full, with the rest retrieved from reference TRBV27 and TRBJ1-4, is EAQVTQNPRYLITVTGKKLTVTCSQNMNHEYMSWYRQDPGLGLRQIYYSMNVEVTDKGDVPEGYKVSRKEKRNFPLILESPSPNQTSLYFCASGYYRTNEKLFFGSGTQLSVL.

The table lists this clone with a count of one. V is TRBV28 and J is TRBJ2-1; 11 nucleotides align to TRBD2. Germline CDR1 is MDHEN and CDR2 is SYDVKM. The CDR3 extends over 19 amino acids. J lost 4 bases, V lost 2 bases, and 13 bases had no gene match. The CDR3 nucleotides read TGTGCCAGCAGTTTAATACTAGCGGGAGAGCAAATAATATACAATGAGCAGTTCTTC. This translates into CASSLILAGEQIIYNEQFF.

The chain recombines TRBV29-1 with TRBJ2-5, with D possibly matching TRBD2 (7 bases). This CDR3 region has 18 residues. CDR1 and CDR2 from the germline V gene are SQVTM and ANQGSEA. Trimming stripped 1 base from V and 5 bases from J, with 26 bases between. The chain's CDR3 is CSVEGGFSSGGQLETQYF. CDR3 coding DNA: TGCAGCGTTGAAGGGGGGTTCAGTTCGGGAGGACAGTTGGAGACCCAGTACTTC.

This chain uses TRBV5-4 with TRBJ2-1; no reliable D call. The CDR3 runs 14 residues. The germline V gene encodes CDR1 SGHNT and CDR2 YYREEE (reference sequence). V gave up 9 bases and J gave up 0 bases, with 13 bases separating them. CDR3 residues: CATGTFSSYNEQFF. Written as DNA, the CDR3 is TGTGCCACCGGTACCTTTAGCTCCTACAATGAGCAGTTCTTC.

The chain recombines TRBV28 with TRBJ1-3; possibly TRBD1 for D (5 bases). Germline CDR1 reads MDHEN; CDR2 reads SYDVKM. Trimming removed 6 bases at V and 2 bases at J, with 23 bases between. The CDR3 covers 18 residues. The CDR3 region has the DNA TGTGCCAGCAGCTCGCTCGATGTAACGGGACCCACTGGAAACACCATATATTTT. Amino acids: CASSSLDVTGPTGNTIYF.

The chain uses TRBV5-5 and TRBJ2-5; D is undetermined. Germline CDR1 SGHKS, CDR2 YYEKEE (reference sequence). The V end lost 0 bases, the J end lost 5 bases, and 17 bases lay between the germline ends. This CDR3 region has 16 residues. CDR3 protein: CASSLDSTIPRETQYF. In DNA form, the CDR3 reads TGTGCCAGCAGCTTGGATTCAACGATTCCCCGGGAGACCCAGTACTTC.

This chain links TRBV7-6 with TRBJ2-1, with D possibly TRBD1 on 6 matching bases. V was cut by 5 bases and J by 1 base, with 12 bases left in between. This CDR3 contains 15 residues. Per the germline V gene, CDR1 is SGHVS and CDR2 is FNYEAQ. CDR3 sequence reads: CASSLGQLSYNEQFF. The CDR3 nucleotides read TGTGCCAGCAGCCTCGGACAGCTTTCCTACAATGAGCAGTTCTTC.

This clone occurred a few times. V gene TRBV5-6 combines with J gene TRBJ1-2, with 9 bases identical to TRBD1. Germline V lookup: CDR1 SGHDT, CDR2 YYEEEE. The V segment lost 4 bases and the J segment 5 bases; nucleotides outside the gene matches: 9. This CDR3 has 15 residues. The CDR3, as DNA: TGTGCCAGCAGCCCAAGCAGGACAGGGGCTTATGGCTACACCTTC. Translation gives CASSPSRTGAYGYTF. The full variable domain, completed using reference TRBV5-6 and TRBJ1-2, is DAGVTQSPTHLIKTRGQQVTLRCSPKSGHDTVSWYQQALGQGPQFIFQYYEEEERQRGNFPDRFSGHQFPNYSSELNVNALLLGDSALYLCASSPSRTGAYGYTFGSGTRLTVV.

V gene TRBV28 combines with J gene TRBJ2-7; D might be TRBD1 or TRBD2, each matching 5 bases. V was trimmed by 4 bases and J by 5 bases, leaving 9 bases between them. The CDR3 runs to 12 residues. CDR1 is MDHEN and CDR2 is SYDVKM in the germline V gene. The CDR3 sequence is CASSSRDDEQYF. The CDR3 DNA reads as TGTGCCAGCAGTTCACGGGACGACGAGCAGTACTTC.

The rearrangement links TRBV10-1 to TRBJ2-3; D uncertain. Per germline, CDR1 WNHNN and CDR2 SYGVQD (reference sequence). The V end was cut by 3 bases, the J end by 2 bases, with 9 bases between. CDR3 length equals 14 residues. The CDR3: CASSDTEFTDTQYF. Written as DNA, the CDR3 is TGCGCCAGCAGTGATACGGAATTCACAGATACGCAGTATTTT.

The chain combines TRBV28 with TRBJ2-3; D perhaps matches TRBD2 (6 bases). The V and J ends lost 3 bases and 7 bases respectively, with 14 bases between them. The CDR3 contains 14 residues. In germline, CDR1 is MDHEN, CDR2 SYDVKM. CDR3 in DNA: TGTGCCAGCAGTTTCCTAGCGTCCGTGAATACGCAGTATTTT. Translating gives CASSFLASVNTQYF. Drawing the rest from reference TRBV28 and TRBJ2-3, the complete variable domain is DVKVTQSSRYLVKRTGEKVFLECVQDMDHENMFWYRQDPGLGLRLIYFSYDVKMKEKGDIPEGYSVSREKKERFSLILESASTNQTSMYLCASSFLASVNTQYFGPGTRLTVL.

This chain links TRBV9 with TRBJ1-2; TRBD1 might be the D (6 bases). Germline CDR1 and CDR2: SGDLS and YYNGEE. This CDR3 is built from 16 residues. Between the trimmed V and J ends, which lost 3 bases and 8 bases, there was a span of 23 bases. The CDR3 here is CASSGTDSNYVRGYTF. The DNA of the CDR3 is TGTGCCAGCAGCGGTACGGACAGCAATTATGTGAGGGGCTACACCTTC. Variable domain in full (rest from reference TRBV9 and TRBJ1-2): DSGVTQTPKHLITATGQRVTLRCSPRSGDLSVYWYQQSLDQGLQFLIQYYNGEERAKGNILERFSAQQFPDLHSELNLSSLELGDSALYFCASSGTDSNYVRGYTFGSGTRLTVV.

With respect to this clone: Other DNA sequences in the same sample also yield this CDR3. The V and J genes are TRBV7-9 and TRBJ1-1; no reliable D call. The V end was cut by 4 bases, the J end by 5 bases, with 2 bases between. Germline V gene lookup returns CDR1 SEHNR and CDR2 FQNEAQ (reference sequence). CDR3 size: 10 residues. The CDR3 loop is CASSYTEAFF. Written as DNA, the CDR3 is TGTGCCAGCAGCTATACTGAAGCTTTCTTT.

V usage is TRBV13 and J usage is TRBJ2-5; 8 bases match TRBD1. Germline lookup yields CDR1 PRHDT and CDR2 FYEKMQ (reference sequence). This CDR3 comprises 13 residues. J lost 6 bases, V lost 6 bases, and 6 bases had no gene match. This CDR3 is CASRTGGMKTQYF. CDR3 bases: TGTGCCAGCAGAACAGGGGGAATGAAGACCCAGTACTTC.

A remark on this clone: This sample also contains other DNA sequences that code for the same CDR3. V is TRBV5-8 and J is TRBJ2-7; D remains ambiguous. Trimming left V 4 bases short and J 2 bases short, with 4 bases between. Germline CDR1 is SGHTS and CDR2 is YDEGEE. The CDR3 consists of 11 residues. The CDR3 region has the DNA TGTGCCAGCAGCCCTGCCTACGAGCAGTACTTC. It encodes CASSPAYEQYF.

This chain uses TRBV27 with TRBJ2-7, with TRBD2 matching 14 bases. J gave up 4 bases and V 8 bases, and 13 bases lay outside the gene matches. Germline V gene data show CDR1 as MNHEY and CDR2 as SMNVEV (reference sequence). CDR3 size: 17 residues. In DNA form, the CDR3 reads TGTGCCAGCGGGGCCGGGACTAGCGGGAGAGCCCCGTACGAGCAGTACTTC. Translating it yields CASGAGTSGRAPYEQYF.

The V gene is TRBV6-1, the J gene TRBJ2-7; 10 nucleotides match TRBD1. CDR3 length: 13 amino acids. Per the germline V gene, CDR1 is MNHNS and CDR2 is SASEGT. After removal of 8 bases from V and 3 bases from J, the junction contained 4 bases not matched to a gene. In nucleotides, the CDR3 is TGTGCCAGCGGTGGGACAGGGGACTACGAGCAGTACTTC. Its translation: CASGGTGDYEQYF.

CDR3 sequence reads: CASSVAGGPGEQYF. The CDR3 nucleotides read TGTGCCAGCAGTGTGGCGGGAGGGCCGGGGGAGCAGTACTTC. The chain has TRBV2 and TRBJ2-7; 9 bases are shared with TRBD2. Germline V gene sequence: CDR1 SNHLY, CDR2 FYNNEI. The CDR3 extends over 14 amino acids. Trimming removed 4 bases from V and 7 bases from J; junction bases left unmatched: 8.

The genes are TRBV5-4 and TRBJ2-7, with 10 bases matching TRBD1. The ends lost 4 bases at V and 2 bases at J; junction bases unmatched: 6. CDR3 length equals 15 residues. Germline V lookup: CDR1 SGHNT, CDR2 YYREEE (reference sequence). This CDR3 reads CASSPGQGMPYEQYF. DNA of the CDR3: TGTGCCAGCAGCCCGGGACAGGGGATGCCCTACGAGCAGTACTTC.